The present T cell receptor beta chain was sequenced within a study of blood T cell repertoires in COVID-19. This CDR3 is 16 amino acids long. Germline loops: CDR1 SGHRS, CDR2 YFSETQ. Trimming removed 0 bases at V and 0 bases at J, with 10 bases between. Each participant's cohort was designated according to participant-reported clinical history. Exposed enrollees had met someone with a PCR-confirmed or clinician-diagnosed COVID-19 case at some point within the 2 weeks before study entry. Some clones are missing from TCRdb's copy, which holds only in-frame ones; the method was immunoSEQ multiplex PCR. This sample has 200,000 to 250,000 clones, with 88% found just once.

The chain has TRBV5-1 and TRBJ1-3; D is uncertain. Sequenced: PBMCs or T cells enriched from blood (not recorded which). This sequence was found in a woman aged 25-40 years who had been exposed to COVID-19. The chain's CDR3 is CASSLVEASSGNTIYF. The CDR3 DNA sequence: TGCGCCAGCAGCTTGGTGGAGGCGTCCTCTGGAAACACCATATATTTT.